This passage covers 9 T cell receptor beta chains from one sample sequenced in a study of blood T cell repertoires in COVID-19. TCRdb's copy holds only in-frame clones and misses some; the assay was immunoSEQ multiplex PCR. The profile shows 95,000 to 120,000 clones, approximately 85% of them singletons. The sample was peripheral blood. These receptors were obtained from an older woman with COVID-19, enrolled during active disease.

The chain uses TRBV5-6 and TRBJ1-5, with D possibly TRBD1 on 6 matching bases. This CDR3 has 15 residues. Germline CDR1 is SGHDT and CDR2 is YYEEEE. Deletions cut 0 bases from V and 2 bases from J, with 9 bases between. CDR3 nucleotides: TGTGCCAGCAGCTTGGGTAGGACAGGCAATCAGCCCCAGCATTTT. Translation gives CASSLGRTGNQPQHF.

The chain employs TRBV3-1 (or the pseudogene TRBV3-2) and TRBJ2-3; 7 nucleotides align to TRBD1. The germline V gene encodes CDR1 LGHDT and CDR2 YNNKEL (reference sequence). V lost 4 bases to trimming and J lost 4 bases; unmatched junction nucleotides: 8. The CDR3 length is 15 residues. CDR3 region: CASSPIRGRSDTQYF. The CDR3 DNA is TGTGCCAGCAGCCCGATTAGGGGGCGATCAGATACGCAGTATTTT.

CDR3 bases: TGTGCCAGCAGCCTGGGACAGACATACAATGAGCAGTTCTTC. Translating gives CASSLGQTYNEQFF. The V call is TRBV5-4, the J call TRBJ2-1; TRBD1 agrees at 7 bases. V was clipped by 4 bases and J by 4 bases; unmatched bases: 5. Looked up from germline, CDR1 is SGHNT and CDR2 is YYREEE (reference sequence). This CDR3 is built from 14 residues.

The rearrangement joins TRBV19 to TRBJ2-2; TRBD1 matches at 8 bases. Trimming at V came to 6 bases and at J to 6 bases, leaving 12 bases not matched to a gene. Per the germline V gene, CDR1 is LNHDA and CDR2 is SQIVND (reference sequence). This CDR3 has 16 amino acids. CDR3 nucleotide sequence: TGTGCCAGTAGCCAAATCACAGGGGGAGGCCCCGGGGAGCTGTTTTTT. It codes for CASSQITGGGPGELFF. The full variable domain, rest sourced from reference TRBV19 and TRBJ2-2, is DGGITQSPKYLFRKEGQNVTLSCEQNLNHDAMYWYRQDPGQGLRLIYYSQIVNDFQKGDIAEGYSVSREKKESFPLTVTSAQKNPTAFYLCASSQITGGGPGELFFGEGSRLTVL.

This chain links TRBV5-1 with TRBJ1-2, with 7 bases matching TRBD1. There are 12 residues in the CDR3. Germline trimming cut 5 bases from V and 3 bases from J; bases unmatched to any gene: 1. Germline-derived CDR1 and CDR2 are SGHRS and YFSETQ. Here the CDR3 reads CASSQGDYGYTF. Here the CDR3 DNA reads TGCGCCAGCAGTCAGGGGGACTATGGCTACACCTTC.

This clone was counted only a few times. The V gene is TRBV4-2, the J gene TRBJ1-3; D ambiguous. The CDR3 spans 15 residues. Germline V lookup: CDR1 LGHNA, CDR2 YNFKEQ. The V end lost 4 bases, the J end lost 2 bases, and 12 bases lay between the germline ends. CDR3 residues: CASSLAETAGNTIYF. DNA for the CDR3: TGTGCCAGCAGCCTCGCGGAGACGGCTGGAAACACCATATATTTT.

As DNA, the CDR3 is TGTGCCAGTAGGGCGTGGGGGGATTCACCCCTCCACTTT. Translated, it gives CASRAWGDSPLHF. This rearrangement joins TRBV19 to TRBJ1-6, with a tentative D call TRBD1 (5 bases). V was shortened by 6 bases and J by 8 bases, with 11 bases between the two germline ends. This CDR3 comprises 13 residues. Germline V lookup: CDR1 LNHDA, CDR2 SQIVND (reference sequence).

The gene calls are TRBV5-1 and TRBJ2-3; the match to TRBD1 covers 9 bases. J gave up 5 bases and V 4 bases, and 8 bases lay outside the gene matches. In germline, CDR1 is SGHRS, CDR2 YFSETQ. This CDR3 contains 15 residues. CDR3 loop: CASSRSTGGGDTQYF. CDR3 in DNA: TGCGCCAGCAGCAGATCGACAGGGGGAGGAGATACGCAGTATTTT.

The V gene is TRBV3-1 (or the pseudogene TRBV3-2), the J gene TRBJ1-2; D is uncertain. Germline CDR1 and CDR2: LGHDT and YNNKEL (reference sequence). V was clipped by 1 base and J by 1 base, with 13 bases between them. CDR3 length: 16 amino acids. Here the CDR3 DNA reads TGTGCCAGCAGCCAAGGACCCGGCGGGGTTAACTATGGCTACACCTTC. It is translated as CASSQGPGGVNYGYTF.